This TCR beta chain was identified during a study of T cell changes during pregnancy in multiple sclerosis. The CDR3 contains 11 residues. The germline V gene encodes CDR1 SGHNT and CDR2 YYREEE (reference sequence). The germline V and J ends were trimmed by 3 bases and 6 bases, with 7 bases remaining between them. Profiling relied on immunoSEQ multiplex PCR, and the TCRdb table lists in-frame clones only, not all of them. Of approximately 60,000 clones listed, roughly 94% are singletons. The chain is built from TRBV5-4 and TRBJ2-7; D gene unclear. The TCR sequence derives from a female donor with multiple sclerosis, enrolled in a pregnancy study. Sequenced material: CD8+ T cells from peripheral blood mononuclear cells, taken in the third trimester of pregnancy. CDR3 region: CASSSTGEQYF. In nucleotides, the CDR3 is TGTGCCAGCAGCTCCACGGGCGAGCAGTACTTC.